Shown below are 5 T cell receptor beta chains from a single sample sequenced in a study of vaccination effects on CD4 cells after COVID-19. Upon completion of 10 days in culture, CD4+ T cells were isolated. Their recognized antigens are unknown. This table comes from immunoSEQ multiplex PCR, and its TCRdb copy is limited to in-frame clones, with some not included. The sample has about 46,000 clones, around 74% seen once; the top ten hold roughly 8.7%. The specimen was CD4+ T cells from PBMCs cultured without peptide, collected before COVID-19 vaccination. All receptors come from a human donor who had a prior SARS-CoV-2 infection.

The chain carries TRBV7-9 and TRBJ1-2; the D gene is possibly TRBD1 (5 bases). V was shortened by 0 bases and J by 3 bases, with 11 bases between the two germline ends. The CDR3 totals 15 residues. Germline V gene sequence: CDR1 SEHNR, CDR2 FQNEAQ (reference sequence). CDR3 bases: TGTGCCAGCAGCTTAGCGCGGGACGTACACTATGGCTACACCTTC. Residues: CASSLARDVHYGYTF.

Here the CDR3 DNA reads TGTGCCAGCAGTTTCTCCCCACCTAGACCTCCGTATTTT. Its translation: CASSFSPPRPPYF. This chain connects TRBV12-3 or TRBV12-4 to TRBJ2-3; D is uncertain. Deletions cut 3 bases from V and 14 bases from J, with 18 bases between. The CDR3 extends over 13 amino acids.

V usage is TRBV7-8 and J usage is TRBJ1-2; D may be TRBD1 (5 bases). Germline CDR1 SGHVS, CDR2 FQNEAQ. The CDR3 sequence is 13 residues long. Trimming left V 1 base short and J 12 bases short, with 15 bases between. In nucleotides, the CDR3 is TGTGCCAGCAGCTTAGACCCGCGTTTGGACAACACCTTC. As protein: CASSLDPRLDNTF. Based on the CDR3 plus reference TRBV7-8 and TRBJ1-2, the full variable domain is GAGVSQSPRYKVAKRGQDVALRCDPISGHVSLFWYQQALGQGPEFLTYFQNEAQLDKSGLPSDRFFAERPEGSVSTLKIQRTQQEDSAVYLCASSLDPRLDNTFGSGTRLTVV.

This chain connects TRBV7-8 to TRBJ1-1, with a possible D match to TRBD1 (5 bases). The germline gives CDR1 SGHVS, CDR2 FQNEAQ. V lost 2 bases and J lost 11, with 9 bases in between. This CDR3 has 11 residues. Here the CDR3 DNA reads TGTGCCAGCAGCTTACGAGGGGAGGCTTTCTTT. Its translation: CASSLRGEAFF.

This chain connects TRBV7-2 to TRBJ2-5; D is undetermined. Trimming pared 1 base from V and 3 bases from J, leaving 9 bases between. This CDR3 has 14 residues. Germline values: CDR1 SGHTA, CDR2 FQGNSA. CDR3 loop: CASSLVSPEETQYF. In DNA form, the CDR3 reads TGTGCCAGCAGCTTAGTTAGCCCGGAAGAGACCCAGTACTTC.